This T cell receptor (beta chain) was retrieved from a study of Graves' ophthalmopathy and Graves' hyperthyroidism. Researchers took RNA transcripts and amplified TCR beta CDR3 regions from them. Second-round multiplex PCR came after first-round RT-PCR with HTBI primers. TCRdb itself ran the multiplex PCR reads through MiXCR, one entry per CDR3 protein. The sample lists more than 300,000 distinct CDR3 sequences; approximately 15% were seen once. Sampling around 10 ml of fresh peripheral blood provided the PBMCs. This clonotype was seen at least ten times. This CDR3 contains 15 residues. Germline V gives CDR1 SGHTS, CDR2 YDEGEE. The germline V and J ends were trimmed by 0 bases and 4 bases, with 13 bases remaining between them.

The TCR was taken from a woman younger than 30 with stable Graves' hyperthyroidism. V usage is TRBV5-8 and J usage is TRBJ1-1, with D uncertain. Sample: peripheral blood. CDR3 DNA: TGTGCCAGCAGCTTGGTTTGGGTCTGGGGCACTGAAGCTTTCTTT. Protein sequence: CASSLVWVWGTEAFF.